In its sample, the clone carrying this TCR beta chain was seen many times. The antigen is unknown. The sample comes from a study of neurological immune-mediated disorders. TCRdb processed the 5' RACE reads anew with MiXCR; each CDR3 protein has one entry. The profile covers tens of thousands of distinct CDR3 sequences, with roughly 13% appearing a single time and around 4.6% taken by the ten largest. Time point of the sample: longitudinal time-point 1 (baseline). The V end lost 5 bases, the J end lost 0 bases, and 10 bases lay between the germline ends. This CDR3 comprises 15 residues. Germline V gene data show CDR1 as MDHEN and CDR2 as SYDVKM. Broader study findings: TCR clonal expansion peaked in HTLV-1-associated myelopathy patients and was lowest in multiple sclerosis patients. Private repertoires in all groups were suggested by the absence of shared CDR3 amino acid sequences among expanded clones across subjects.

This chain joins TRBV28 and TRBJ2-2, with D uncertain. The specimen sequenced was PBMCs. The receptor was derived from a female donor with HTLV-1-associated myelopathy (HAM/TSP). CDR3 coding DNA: TGTGCCAGCAGTGCGATTCAAGCGAACACCGGGGAGCTGTTTTTT. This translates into CASSAIQANTGELFF.